Listed below are T cell receptor beta chains from one sample, sequenced in a study of a mutant IDH1 vaccine in newly diagnosed glioma. Method: immunoSEQ multiplex PCR; TCRdb's copy keeps in-frame clones and lacks some. The table records approximately 50,000 clones, over 60% of them present only once. Their antigens are not known. Sequenced material: PBMCs, taken from a glioma patient whose treatment included an IDH1 peptide vaccine. These receptors were taken from a woman in her forties with glioma. Some clones in this sample may be carry-over from other donors' samples. CDR3s include the opening cysteine and the closing phenylalanine or tryptophan. D genes are given only for firm matches. Some rows have no size entry. The others give once, few or many, or a class for an expanded clone.

abundance,j_gene,d_gene,v_gene,CDR3aa,CDR3nt
-,TRBJ2-3,-,TRBV15,CATSRDHSTDTQYF,TGTGCCACCAGCAGAGATCACAGCACAGATACGCAGTATTTT
once,TRBJ1-1,-,TRBV5-4,CASSPTGGKNTEAFF,TGTGCCAGCAGCCCGACGGGAGGGAAGAACACTGAAGCTTTCTTT
-,TRBJ2-4,TRBD1,TRBV5-1,CASSISDRGNIQYF,TGCGCCAGCAGCATAAGCGACAGGGGAAACATTCAGTACTTC
-,TRBJ2-1,TRBD2,TRBV12-5,CASGPGLVPYNEQFF,TGTGCTAGTGGCCCGGGACTAGTGCCCTACAATGAGCAGTTCTTC
few,TRBJ1-1,-,TRBV30,CAWSTGSTEAFF,TGTGCCTGGAGTACGGGAAGTACTGAAGCTTTCTTT
once,TRBJ2-3,-,TRBV25-1,CASSNLRSTDTQYF,TGTGCCAGCAGTAATTTGCGTAGCACAGATACGCAGTATTTT
-,TRBJ1-1,-,TRBV9,CASSGGLQNTEAFF,TGTGCCAGCAGCGGGGGACTCCAGAACACTGAAGCTTTCTTT
-,TRBJ2-7,-,TRBV19,CASSAAGTFSSYEQYF,TGTGCCAGTAGTGCCGCTGGGACATTTAGCTCCTACGAGCAGTACTTC
-,TRBJ1-5,-,TRBV2,CASSEGTDPRDQPQHF,TGTGCCAGCAGCGAGGGTACGGACCCACGGGATCAGCCCCAGCATTTT
few,TRBJ2-1,-,TRBV29-1,CSVEGGGGGEQFF,TGCAGCGTTGAAGGGGGAGGAGGCGGCGAGCAGTTCTTC
once,TRBJ1-1,TRBD1,TRBV4-3,CASSHDPQGSTEAFF,TGCGCCAGCAGCCATGACCCACAGGGGTCGACTGAAGCTTTCTTT
-,TRBJ2-2,-,TRBV10-3,CAISVYGDTGELFF,TGTGCCATCAGTGTCTACGGTGACACCGGGGAGCTGTTTTTT
-,TRBJ2-2,-,TRBV7-6,CASSRNTQAGELFF,TGTGCCAGCAGCCGAAACACGCAGGCGGGGGAGCTGTTTTTT
few,TRBJ2-1,-,TRBV20-1,CSADQGNEQFF,TGCAGTGCAGACCAGGGCAATGAGCAGTTCTTC
few,TRBJ1-1,-,TRBV29-1,CSVGRRVDTEAFF,TGCAGCGTTGGTAGGAGGGTCGACACTGAAGCTTTCTTT
-,TRBJ1-1,-,TRBV14,CASSPGTEAFF,TGTGCCAGCAGCCCCGGGACTGAAGCTTTCTTT
-,TRBJ1-1,-,TRBV9,CASSDPSTGLNTEAFF,TGTGCCAGCAGCGACCCCTCGACAGGATTGAACACTGAAGCTTTCTTT
-,TRBJ1-1,-,TRBV7-8,CASSTWTREAFF,TGTGCCAGCAGCACGTGGACCCGTGAAGCTTTCTTT
-,TRBJ2-2,TRBD2,TRBV6-6,CASRLAGSGELFF,TGTGCCAGCAGACTAGCGGGGTCCGGGGAGCTGTTTTTT
-,TRBJ2-7,-,TRBV19,CASSIRMTPSYEQYF,TGTGCCAGTAGTATTAGAATGACTCCCTCCTACGAGCAGTACTTC
-,TRBJ1-2,-,TRBV30,CAWSVQMVYGYTF,TGTGCCTGGAGTGTACAGATGGTCTATGGCTACACCTTC
-,TRBJ2-7,TRBD2,TRBV10-3,CASWTGTSVLEQYF,TGTGCCTCCTGGACAGGGACTAGCGTTCTCGAGCAGTACTTC
-,TRBJ2-7,-,TRBV25-1,CASSRDLASYEQYF,TGTGCCAGCAGCCGGGACTTAGCATCCTACGAGCAGTACTTC
once,TRBJ1-2,TRBD1,TRBV9,CASSVGGTGLIYGYTF,TGTGCCAGCAGCGTAGGTGGGACAGGGTTAATTTATGGCTACACCTTC
-,TRBJ1-2,TRBD1,TRBV6-5,CASSQQGIYGYTF,TGTGCCAGCAGTCAACAGGGGATTTATGGCTACACCTTC
-,TRBJ2-1,TRBD2,TRBV7-6,CASSETSGGAFEQFF,TGTGCCAGCAGCGAGACTAGCGGGGGGGCTTTTGAGCAGTTCTTC
once,TRBJ1-3,TRBD1,TRBV5-6,CASSKGQGAGGNTIYF,TGTGCCAGCAGCAAGGGACAGGGGGCGGGAGGAAACACCATATATTTT
few,TRBJ1-4,-,TRBV7-9,CASSLVDLWGEKLFF,TGTGCCAGCAGCTTAGTCGACCTGTGGGGTGAAAAACTGTTTTTT
-,TRBJ2-5,-,TRBV5-1,CASSLAEETQYF,TGCGCCAGCAGCTTGGCCGAAGAGACCCAGTACTTC
-,TRBJ2-7,-,TRBV15,CATSRDSDSPQYF,TGTGCCACCAGCAGAGATTCGGATTCTCCGCAGTACTTC
-,TRBJ1-4,-,TRBV30,CAWDRNGAQLNEKLFF,TGTGCCTGGGATCGGAATGGGGCCCAACTAAATGAAAAACTGTTTTTT